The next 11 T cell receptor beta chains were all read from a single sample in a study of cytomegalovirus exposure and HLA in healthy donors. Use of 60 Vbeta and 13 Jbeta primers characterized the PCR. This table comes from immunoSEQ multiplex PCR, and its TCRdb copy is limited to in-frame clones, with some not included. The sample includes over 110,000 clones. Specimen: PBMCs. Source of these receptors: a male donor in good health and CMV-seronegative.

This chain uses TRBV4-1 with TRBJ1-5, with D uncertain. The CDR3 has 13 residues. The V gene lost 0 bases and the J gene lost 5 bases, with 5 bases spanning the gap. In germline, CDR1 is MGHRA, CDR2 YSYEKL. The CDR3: CASSQDRDQPQHF. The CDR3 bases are TGCGCCAGCAGCCAAGATAGAGATCAGCCCCAGCATTTT.

The CDR3 region is CASSPGETWMTEAFF. The CDR3 DNA sequence: TGTGCCAGCAGTCCAGGGGAAACTTGGATGACTGAAGCTTTCTTT. J is TRBJ1-1 and V is TRBV7-9; possibly TRBD1 for D (6 bases). Germline-derived CDR1 and CDR2 are SEHNR and FQNEAQ (reference sequence). Trimming stripped 6 bases from V and 5 bases from J, with 19 bases between. This CDR3 region has 15 residues.

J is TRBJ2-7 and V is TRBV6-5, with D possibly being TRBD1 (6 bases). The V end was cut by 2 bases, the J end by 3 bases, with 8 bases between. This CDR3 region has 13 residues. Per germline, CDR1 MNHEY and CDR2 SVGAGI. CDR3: CASSYGQSYEQYF. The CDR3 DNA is TGTGCCAGCAGTTACGGACAGAGCTACGAGCAGTACTTC.

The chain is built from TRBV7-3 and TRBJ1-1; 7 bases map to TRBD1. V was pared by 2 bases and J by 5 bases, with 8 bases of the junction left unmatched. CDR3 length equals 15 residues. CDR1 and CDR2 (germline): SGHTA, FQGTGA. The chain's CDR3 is CASSLSGAGGTEAFF. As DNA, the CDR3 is TGTGCCAGCAGCTTATCAGGTGCAGGGGGAACTGAAGCTTTCTTT.

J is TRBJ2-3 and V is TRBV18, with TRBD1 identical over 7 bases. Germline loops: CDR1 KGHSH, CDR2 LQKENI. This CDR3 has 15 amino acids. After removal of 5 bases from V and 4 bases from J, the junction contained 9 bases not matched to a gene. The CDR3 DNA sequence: TGTGCCAGCTCAAGACGACAGGGTAACGCAGATACGCAGTATTTT. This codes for CASSRRQGNADTQYF. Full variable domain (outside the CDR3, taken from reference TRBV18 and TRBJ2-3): NAGVMQNPRHLVRRRGQEARLRCSPMKGHSHVYWYRQLPEEGLKFMVYLQKENIIDESGMPKERFSAEFPKEGPSILRIQQVVRGDSAAYFCASSRRQGNADTQYFGPGTRLTVL.

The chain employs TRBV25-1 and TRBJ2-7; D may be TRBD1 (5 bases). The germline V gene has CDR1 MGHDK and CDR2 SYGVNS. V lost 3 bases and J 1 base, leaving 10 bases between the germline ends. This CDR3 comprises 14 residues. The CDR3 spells CASSDPQGSYEQYF. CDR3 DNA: TGTGCCAGCAGTGATCCCCAGGGTTCCTACGAGCAGTACTTC.

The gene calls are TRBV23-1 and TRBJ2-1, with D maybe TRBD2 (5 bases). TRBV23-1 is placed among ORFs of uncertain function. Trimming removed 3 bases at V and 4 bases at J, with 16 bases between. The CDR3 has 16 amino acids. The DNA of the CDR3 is TGCGCCAGCAGTCAGCCCGTCGGACGGACTTACAATGAGCAGTTCTTC. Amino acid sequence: CASSQPVGRTYNEQFF.

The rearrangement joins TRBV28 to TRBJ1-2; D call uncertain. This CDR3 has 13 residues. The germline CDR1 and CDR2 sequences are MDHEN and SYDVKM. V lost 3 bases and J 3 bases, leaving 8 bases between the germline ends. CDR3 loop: CASSFSIDYGYTF. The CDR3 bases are TGTGCCAGCAGTTTCAGTATTGACTATGGCTACACCTTC.

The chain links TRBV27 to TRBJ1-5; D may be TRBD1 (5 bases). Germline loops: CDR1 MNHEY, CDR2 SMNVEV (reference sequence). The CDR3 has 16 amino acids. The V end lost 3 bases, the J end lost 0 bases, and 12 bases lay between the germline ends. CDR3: CASSLGPGLSNQPQHF. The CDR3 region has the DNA TGTGCCAGCAGTTTGGGTCCAGGGCTTAGCAATCAGCCCCAGCATTTT.

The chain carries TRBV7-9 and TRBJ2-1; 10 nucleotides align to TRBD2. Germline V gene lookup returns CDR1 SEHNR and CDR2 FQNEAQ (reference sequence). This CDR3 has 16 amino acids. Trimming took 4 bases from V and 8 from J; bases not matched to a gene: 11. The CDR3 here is CASSSTSSGSIDEQFF. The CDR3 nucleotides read TGTGCCAGCAGCTCCACTTCTAGCGGGAGTATTGATGAGCAGTTCTTC. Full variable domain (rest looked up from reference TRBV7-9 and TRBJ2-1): DTGVSQNPRHKITKRGQNVTFRCDPISEHNRLYWYRQTLGQGPEFLTYFQNEAQLEKSRLLSDRFSAERPKGSFSTLEIQRTEQGDSAMYLCASSSTSSGSIDEQFFGPGTRLTVL.

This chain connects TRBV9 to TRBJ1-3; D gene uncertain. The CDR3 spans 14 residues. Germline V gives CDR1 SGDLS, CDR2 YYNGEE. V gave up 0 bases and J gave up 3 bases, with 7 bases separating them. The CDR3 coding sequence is TGTGCCAGCAGCGTAGGAGGCTATGGAAACACCATATATTTT. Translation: CASSVGGYGNTIYF.